The 13 T cell receptor beta chains reported below all come from one sample, sequenced in a study of TIL therapy for anti-PD-1-resistant metastatic lung cancer. The libraries were made with immunoSEQ v3. The data were produced by immunoSEQ multiplex PCR, yet TCRdb's version contains in-frame clones alone and is incomplete. Altogether around 30,000 clones are present, 70% to 80% being singletons, with the ten largest covering 2.5% to 3%. Time point in this sample: pre-treatment sample, taken before nivolumab and TIL therapy. The source was blood, collected at baseline. These TCRs come from a woman aged 30-85 years with non-small cell lung cancer.

This sequence joins TRBV27 and TRBJ2-7; 11 nucleotides line up with TRBD2. Germline V lookup: CDR1 MNHEY, CDR2 SMNVEV (reference sequence). Trimming cost V 7 bases and J 4 bases; bases outside gene matches: 3. The CDR3 consists of 13 residues. The CDR3 bases are TGTGCCAGCAAAACTAGCGGGAGTTACGAGCAGTACTTC. Protein: CASKTSGSYEQYF.

The chain links TRBV7-8 to TRBJ2-6; 9 bases align to TRBD1. V lost 0 bases and J lost 0; bases outside the gene matches: 3. This CDR3 region has 18 residues. The germline gives CDR1 SGHVS, CDR2 FQNEAQ. This CDR3 is CASSLAGQGYSGANVLTF. In DNA, the CDR3 is TGTGCCAGCAGCTTAGCGGGACAGGGATACTCTGGGGCCAACGTCCTGACTTTC.

This rearrangement joins TRBV2 to TRBJ2-3; D is uncertain. Trimming took 6 bases from V and 5 from J, leaving 18 bases between them. This CDR3 is built from 15 residues. Germline CDR1 SNHLY, CDR2 FYNNEI. Written as DNA, the CDR3 is TGTGCCAGCAGCCGCGGACCCACCAGCTTAGATACGCAGTATTTT. Protein sequence: CASSRGPTSLDTQYF.

This clone has a handful of counts. The V gene is TRBV29-1, the J gene TRBJ1-1; 9 nucleotides align to TRBD1. V shed 6 bases and J 1 base; nucleotides not matched to a gene: 6. This CDR3 is 14 amino acids long. The germline V gene encodes CDR1 SQVTM and CDR2 ANQGSEA. CDR3 sequence reads: CSVSPGQGNTEAFF. For the CDR3, the DNA is TGCAGCGTGTCCCCGGGACAGGGGAACACTGAAGCTTTCTTT.

This clone has just a few counts. This chain joins TRBV2 and TRBJ1-2, with D maybe TRBD1 (5 bases). This CDR3 has 13 amino acids. The V gene lost 5 bases and the J gene lost 7 bases, with 14 bases spanning the gap. CDR1 SNHLY and CDR2 FYNNEI come from the germline V gene. The CDR3 region is CASSQGERGGYTF. CDR3 DNA: TGTGCCAGCAGTCAGGGAGAGAGGGGTGGCTACACCTTC.

The V and J genes are TRBV6-5 and TRBJ2-7, with D possibly being TRBD2 (6 bases). Germline-derived CDR1 and CDR2 are MNHEY and SVGAGI. This CDR3 has 13 amino acids. The V end lost 8 bases, the J end lost 0 bases, and 11 bases lay between the germline ends. CDR3 sequence (DNA): TGTGCCAGCGCTCTAGCGCACTCCTACGAGCAGTACTTC. Residues: CASALAHSYEQYF.

The chain is built from TRBV10-3 and TRBJ2-7; TRBD2 agrees at 12 bases. Trimming at V came to 6 bases and at J to 0 bases, leaving 9 bases not matched to a gene. CDR3 size: 17 residues. Germline V CDR1 and CDR2: ENHRY, SYGVKD. The CDR3 coding sequence is TGTGCCATCAGAGCCTCTAGCGGGAGGGGTAGCTCCTACGAGCAGTACTTC. It translates to CAIRASSGRGSSYEQYF.

This chain links TRBV4-1 with TRBJ2-1, with 10 bases that match TRBD1. V lost 4 bases and J lost 5; bases outside the gene matches: 5. This CDR3 comprises 15 residues. The V gene's germline CDR1 is MGHRA and CDR2 YSYEKL. CDR3 protein: CASSPPGTGDNEQFF. The CDR3 nucleotides are TGCGCCAGCAGCCCACCCGGGACAGGGGACAATGAGCAGTTCTTC.

The chain has TRBV6-5 and TRBJ2-1; 10 bases are a match to TRBD2. V was pared by 5 bases and J by 9 bases, with 10 bases of the junction left unmatched. This CDR3 region has 15 residues. Looked up from germline, CDR1 is MNHEY and CDR2 is SVGAGI. The CDR3: CASSPGLASVGEQFF. Written as DNA, the CDR3 is TGTGCCAGCAGTCCGGGACTAGCGAGCGTAGGTGAGCAGTTCTTC.

The chain joins TRBV4-2 to TRBJ2-1; D might be TRBD1 or TRBD2, each matching 6 bases. Deletions cut 1 base from V and 3 bases from J, with 13 bases between. Germline V gene lookup returns CDR1 LGHNA and CDR2 YNFKEQ. CDR3 length: 16 amino acids. This CDR3 is CASSQGGGTDYNEQFF. CDR3 sequence (DNA): TGTGCCAGCAGCCAAGGAGGGGGGACTGACTACAATGAGCAGTTCTTC.

V gene TRBV28 combines with J gene TRBJ1-3, with D possibly matching TRBD1 (5 bases). Trimming cost V 6 bases and J 4 bases, with 19 bases left between them. This CDR3 has 16 amino acids. Per germline, CDR1 MDHEN and CDR2 SYDVKM. This CDR3 is CASRSSGLGEGNTIYF. The CDR3 region has the DNA TGTGCCAGCAGATCCAGCGGTTTGGGGGAGGGAAACACCATATATTTT.

The chain combines TRBV6-5 with TRBJ1-1, with TRBD1 matching over 9 bases. Trimming cost V 5 bases and J 7 bases; bases outside gene matches: 11. CDR3 length equals 15 residues. Germline V CDR1 and CDR2: MNHEY, SVGAGI. The CDR3 nucleotides are TGTGCCAGCAGTCTGCGACAGGGGGAACGGGGTGAAGCTTTCTTT. Translated: CASSLRQGERGEAFF.

There are a few counts of this clone. V gene TRBV7-8 combines with J gene TRBJ1-5; 8 bases are shared with TRBD1. Germline trimming cut 2 bases from V and 4 bases from J; bases unmatched to any gene: 1. CDR1 is SGHVS and CDR2 is FQNEAQ in the germline V gene. This CDR3 is built from 14 residues. The CDR3 is CASSLRTGNQPQHF. CDR3 DNA sequence: TGTGCCAGCAGCTTAAGGACAGGGAATCAGCCCCAGCATTTT. Using reference TRBV7-8 and TRBJ1-5 for the parts outside the CDR3, the full variable domain is GAGVSQSPRYKVAKRGQDVALRCDPISGHVSLFWYQQALGQGPEFLTYFQNEAQLDKSGLPSDRFFAERPEGSVSTLKIQRTQQEDSAVYLCASSLRTGNQPQHFGDGTRLSIL.